The following is a TCR beta chain sequence with its context. The antigen remains undetermined. This CDR3 spans 15 amino acids. CDR1 MNHEY and CDR2 SMNVEV come from the germline V gene (reference sequence). Trimming pared 2 bases from V and 4 bases from J, leaving 11 bases between. The sample originates from a study of cytomegalovirus exposure and HLA in healthy donors. Notes on the study in general: It was taken for granted in presence/absence analyses that sequencing depth across donors was roughly uniform. Indistinguishability led to the exclusion of some V segments, TRBV6-2 and TRBV6-3 included.

Primers for the PCR totalled 60 Vbeta and 13 Jbeta. Data came from immunoSEQ multiplex PCR; TCRdb stores just in-frame clones and leaves some out. The sample lists around 80,000 clones; around 10% were seen once. This chain uses TRBV27 with TRBJ1-4; D remains ambiguous. Sequenced: PBMCs. The origin of this receptor is a man aged 55-75 years in good health and CMV-seropositive. CDR3 region: CASSLIPGSNEKLFF. The CDR3 region has the DNA TGTGCCAGCAGTTTAATCCCTGGCAGTAATGAAAAACTGTTTTTT. Full variable domain (missing parts from reference TRBV27 and TRBJ1-4): EAQVTQNPRYLITVTGKKLTVTCSQNMNHEYMSWYRQDPGLGLRQIYYSMNVEVTDKGDVPEGYKVSRKEKRNFPLILESPSPNQTSLYFCASSLIPGSNEKLFFGSGTQLSVL.